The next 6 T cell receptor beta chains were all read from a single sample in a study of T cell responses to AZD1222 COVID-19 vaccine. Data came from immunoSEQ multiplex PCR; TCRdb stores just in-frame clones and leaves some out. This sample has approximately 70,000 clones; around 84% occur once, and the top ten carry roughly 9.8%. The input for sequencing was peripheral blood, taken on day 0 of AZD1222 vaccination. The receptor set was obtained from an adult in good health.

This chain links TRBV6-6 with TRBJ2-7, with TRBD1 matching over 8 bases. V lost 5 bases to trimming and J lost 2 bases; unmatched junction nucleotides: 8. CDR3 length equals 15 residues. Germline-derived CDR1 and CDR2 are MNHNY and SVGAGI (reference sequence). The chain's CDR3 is CASSNPDRAPYEQYF. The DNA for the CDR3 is TGTGCCAGCAGTAACCCGGACAGGGCCCCCTACGAGCAGTACTTC.

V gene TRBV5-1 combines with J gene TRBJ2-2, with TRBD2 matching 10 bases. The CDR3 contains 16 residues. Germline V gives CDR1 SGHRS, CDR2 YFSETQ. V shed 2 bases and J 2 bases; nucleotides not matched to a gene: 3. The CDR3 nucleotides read TGCGCCAGCAGCTTATTAGCGGGGGGCAACACCGGGGAGCTGTTTTTT. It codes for CASSLLAGGNTGELFF.

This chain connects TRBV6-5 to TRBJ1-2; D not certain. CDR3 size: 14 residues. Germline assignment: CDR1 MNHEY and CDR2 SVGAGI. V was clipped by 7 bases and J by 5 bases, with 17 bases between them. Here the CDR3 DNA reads TGTGCCAGCAACGAACGGGTGGTAAGATATGGCTACACCTTC. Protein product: CASNERVVRYGYTF.

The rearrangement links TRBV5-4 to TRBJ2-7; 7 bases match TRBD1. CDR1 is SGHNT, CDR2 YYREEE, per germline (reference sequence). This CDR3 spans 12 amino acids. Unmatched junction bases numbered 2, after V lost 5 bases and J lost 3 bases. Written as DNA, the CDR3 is TGTGCCAGCAGTCGGGACAGCTACGAGCAGTACTTC. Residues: CASSRDSYEQYF.

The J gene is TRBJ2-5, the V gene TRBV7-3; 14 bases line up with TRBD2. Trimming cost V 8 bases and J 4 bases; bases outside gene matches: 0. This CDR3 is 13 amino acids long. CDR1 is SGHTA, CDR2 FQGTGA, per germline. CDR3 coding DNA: TGTGCCAGCGGGACTAGCGGGGGAGAGACCCAGTACTTC. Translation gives CASGTSGGETQYF.

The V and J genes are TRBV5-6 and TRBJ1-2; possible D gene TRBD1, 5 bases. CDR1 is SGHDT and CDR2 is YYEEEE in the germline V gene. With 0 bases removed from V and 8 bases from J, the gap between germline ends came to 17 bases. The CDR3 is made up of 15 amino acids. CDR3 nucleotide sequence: TGTGCCAGCAGCTTGGCCGGGGCCGATGTCGGAGGCTACACCTTC. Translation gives CASSLAGADVGGYTF.